The 16 T cell receptor beta chains in this list originate from one sample, sequenced in a study of graft-versus-host responses after intestinal transplantation. For these TCRs, the target antigens are not known. The repertoire was sequenced with immunoSEQ multiplex PCR; TCRdb's copy has only in-frame clones and lacks some. The sample consists of 70,000 to 80,000 clones, roughly 88% of them appearing once. The sequencing used unstimulated CD8+ T cells sorted from spleen or lymph node cells, collected before intestinal transplant. The source of these receptors is a human donor who received an intestinal transplant.

This chain joins TRBV2 and TRBJ2-3; the match to TRBD2 covers 7 bases. Germline values: CDR1 SNHLY, CDR2 FYNNEI. The CDR3 is made up of 16 amino acids. Losses at the gene ends were 3 bases for V and 0 bases for J; bases not matched to a gene: 6. For the CDR3, the DNA is TGTGCCAGCAGTGACTTTCTAGCGGAAAGCACAGATACGCAGTATTTT. It yields the protein CASSDFLAESTDTQYF.

CDR3 DNA: TGTGCCAGCAGTGCCGGGACAGGACCCTACGAGCAGTACTTC. Amino acid sequence: CASSAGTGPYEQYF. This chain uses TRBV6-1 with TRBJ2-7; 8 bases are a match to TRBD1. After removal of 4 bases from V and 2 bases from J, the junction contained 4 bases not matched to a gene. Germline V gives CDR1 MNHNS, CDR2 SASEGT. The CDR3 extends over 14 amino acids.

The gene calls are TRBV9 and TRBJ2-3; the D gene is possibly TRBD2 (7 bases). V lost 5 bases, J lost 2 bases, and 15 bases lay in between. The CDR3 is 15 amino acids. The germline V gene encodes CDR1 SGDLS and CDR2 YYNGEE. The CDR3 sequence is CASRRGGANTDTQYF. DNA of the CDR3: TGTGCCAGCAGGAGGGGGGGGGCTAACACAGATACGCAGTATTTT.

V usage is TRBV9 and J usage is TRBJ2-1; 8 nucleotides match TRBD2. The germline V gene has CDR1 SGDLS and CDR2 YYNGEE. The CDR3 consists of 19 residues. V trimming: 4 bases; J trimming: 8 bases; junction bases outside the gene matches: 23. The DNA of the CDR3 is TGTGCCAGCAGCACCCCGAGGAGTAGCGGGGACGTGCGTATGGATGAGCAGTTCTTC. It specifies CASSTPRSSGDVRMDEQFF. Combining the CDR3 with reference TRBV9 and TRBJ2-1 gives the whole variable domain DSGVTQTPKHLITATGQRVTLRCSPRSGDLSVYWYQQSLDQGLQFLIQYYNGEERAKGNILERFSAQQFPDLHSELNLSSLELGDSALYFCASSTPRSSGDVRMDEQFFGPGTRLTVL.

This clone was observed a single time. V and J are TRBV27 and TRBJ2-7; TRBD2 is a possible D gene (6 bases). CDR3 length equals 14 residues. Per germline, CDR1 MNHEY and CDR2 SMNVEV (reference sequence). Trimming took off 6 bases at V and 3 bases at J, with 15 bases between the two ends. The CDR3 region is CASSPAEGRYEQYF. For the CDR3, the DNA is TGTGCCAGCAGCCCCGCGGAGGGGCGCTACGAGCAGTACTTC.

The J gene is TRBJ2-5, the V gene TRBV14, with D perhaps TRBD2 (5 bases). This CDR3 has 15 amino acids. CDR1 SGHDN and CDR2 FVKESK come from the germline V gene. V was clipped by 0 bases and J by 0 bases, with 8 bases between them. CDR3 region: CASSQDGRYQETQYF. Written as DNA, the CDR3 is TGTGCCAGCAGCCAAGATGGGAGATACCAAGAGACCCAGTACTTC.

The V and J genes are TRBV13 and TRBJ2-2; D might be TRBD1 (5 bases). The CDR3 spans 14 residues. Germline CDR1 and CDR2: PRHDT and FYEKMQ (reference sequence). The V end was cut by 0 bases, the J end by 6 bases, with 8 bases between. The CDR3: CASSLGRAPGELFF. DNA of the CDR3: TGTGCCAGCAGCTTAGGCAGGGCCCCCGGGGAGCTGTTTTTT.

This chain joins TRBV4-1 and TRBJ1-1; the D gene is possibly TRBD1 (5 bases). The CDR3 sequence is 16 residues long. Germline loops: CDR1 MGHRA, CDR2 YSYEKL. V was pared by 3 bases and J by 5 bases, with 19 bases between. The CDR3, as DNA: TGCGCCAGCAGCCAGGGGCCTGGGAACCGAAGGACTGAAGCTTTCTTT. It yields the protein CASSQGPGNRRTEAFF.

The rearrangement links TRBV4-1 to TRBJ2-1, with unresolved D. CDR3 length: 13 amino acids. CDR1 MGHRA and CDR2 YSYEKL come from the germline V gene. Between the trimmed V and J ends, which lost 1 base and 8 bases, there was a span of 9 bases. The CDR3 bases are TGCGCCAGCAGCCAAGTAGTGGTCGATGAGCAGTTCTTC. Translated: CASSQVVVDEQFF.

J is TRBJ1-1 and V is TRBV11-2, with D perhaps TRBD1 (5 bases). Germline V gene sequence: CDR1 SGHAT, CDR2 FQNNGV. CDR3 length equals 13 residues. Trimming left V 4 bases short and J 8 bases short, with 14 bases between. The CDR3 DNA reads TGTGCCAGCAGCTCCCCCTGGGGGGGGGAAGCTTTCTTT. Protein: CASSSPWGGEAFF.

V is TRBV27 and J is TRBJ2-3; the match to TRBD2 covers 8 bases. Per the germline V gene, CDR1 is MNHEY and CDR2 is SMNVEV (reference sequence). The CDR3 contains 15 residues. Trimming cost V 3 bases and J 6 bases; bases outside gene matches: 8. CDR3 in DNA: TGTGCCAGCAGTTTTTGGTCTAGCGGGCAGGATACGCAGTATTTT. Translated: CASSFWSSGQDTQYF.

The chain recombines TRBV27 with TRBJ2-2; perhaps TRBD1 as D (6 bases). Trimming left V 6 bases short and J 2 bases short, with 10 bases between. The CDR3 totals 14 residues. The V gene's germline CDR1 is MNHEY and CDR2 SMNVEV (reference sequence). CDR3 residues: CASSPGHNTGELFF. CDR3 nucleotide sequence: TGTGCCAGCAGCCCGGGACACAACACCGGGGAGCTGTTTTTT.

Regarding this clone: One end of the junction does not line up with germline, which may come from a read error. Other DNA sequences from this sample encode an identical CDR3 as well. The chain has TRBV2 and TRBJ2-7, with D tentatively TRBD1 (6 bases). CDR3 length: 16 residues. CDR1 is SNHLY, CDR2 FYNNEI, per germline. The CDR3 here is CASSEGFSDSSYEQYF. The CDR3 DNA sequence: TGCGCCAGCAGTGAAGGGTTTTCGGACAGCTCCTACGAGCAGTACTTC. Together with reference TRBV2 and TRBJ2-7, the CDR3 gives the full variable domain: EPEVTQTPSHQVTQMGQEVILRCVPISNHLYFYWYRQILGQKVEFLVSFYNNEISEKSEIFDDQFSVERPDGSNFTLKIRSTKLEDSAMYFCASSEGFSDSSYEQYFGPGTRLTVT.

This chain uses TRBV6-9 with TRBJ2-7, with D possibly TRBD1 on 6 matching bases. The ends were cut back, 6 bases at V and 4 bases at J, with 25 bases in the middle. The germline gives CDR1 MNHGY, CDR2 SVAAGI. This CDR3 has 17 residues. CDR3 in DNA: TGTGCCAGCAGCGCGACCCCCTCCGGGACACCTCCATACGAGCAGTACTTC. Amino acid sequence: CASSATPSGTPPYEQYF.

V is TRBV6-5 and J is TRBJ2-3, with D maybe TRBD2 (6 bases). V was clipped by 4 bases and J by 3 bases, with 11 bases between them. The CDR3 consists of 14 residues. The germline V gene encodes CDR1 MNHEY and CDR2 SVGAGI. The CDR3, as DNA: TGTGCCAGCAGTTTTGGCGGGGAAACAGATACGCAGTATTTT. Its protein product is CASSFGGETDTQYF.

This sequence joins TRBV6-5 and TRBJ1-2; D might be TRBD1 (6 bases). CDR3 size: 14 residues. Germline CDR1 is MNHEY and CDR2 is SVGAGI. V shed 5 bases and J shed 0 bases, with 10 bases lying between them. CDR3 in amino acids: CASSPRTANYGYTF. The CDR3 nucleotides are TGTGCCAGCAGTCCCAGGACAGCTAACTATGGCTACACCTTC.